These 12 T cell receptor beta chains share one sample of origin, sequenced in a study of blood T cell repertoires in COVID-19. Some clones are missing from TCRdb's copy, which holds only in-frame ones; the method was immunoSEQ multiplex PCR. The sample records around 70,000 clones, around 90% being singletons. Sequencing input: peripheral blood. These receptors were taken from a man aged 45-65 years with acute or convalescent COVID-19.

V is TRBV19 and J is TRBJ1-4; 8 nucleotides agree with TRBD1. The germline V gene encodes CDR1 LNHDA and CDR2 SQIVND (reference sequence). J was trimmed by 8 bases and V by 4 bases; bases with no gene match: 9. The CDR3 consists of 15 residues. The CDR3 DNA is TGTGCCAGTAGTAACAGGGGGTCGCCCTGGGAAAAACTGTTTTTT. This codes for CASSNRGSPWEKLFF.

The V call is TRBV6-2 or TRBV6-3, the J call TRBJ2-7; perhaps TRBD1 as D (6 bases). V lost 5 bases to trimming and J lost 2 bases, with 16 bases between them. The CDR3 is made up of 15 amino acids. Germline-derived CDR1 and CDR2 are MNHEY and SVGEGT. CDR3 bases: TGTGCCAGCAGTCATAGTCAGGGGATACCCTACGAGCAGTACGTC. It translates to CASSHSQGIPYEQYV.

The gene calls are TRBV2 and TRBJ2-3, with D possibly being TRBD2 (5 bases). Germline V gene sequence: CDR1 SNHLY, CDR2 FYNNEI. V was cut by 6 bases and J by 0 bases, with 7 bases left in between. The CDR3 spans 13 residues. CDR3 sequence: CASRADSTDTQYF. In DNA form, the CDR3 reads TGTGCCAGCAGAGCGGACAGCACAGATACGCAGTATTTT.

The V gene is TRBV24-1, the J gene TRBJ1-5; D ambiguous. The germline V gene encodes CDR1 KGHDR and CDR2 SFDVKD. CDR3 length: 13 residues. V lost 5 bases and J lost 6, with 10 bases in between. The CDR3 coding sequence is TGTGCCACCAGTGTGGCAGGCCCTCAGCCCCAGCATTTT. Protein sequence: CATSVAGPQPQHF.

This chain uses TRBV12-3 or TRBV12-4 with TRBJ1-2, with a tentative D call TRBD1 (6 bases). The CDR3 length is 13 residues. The V and J ends lost 3 bases and 8 bases respectively, with 13 bases between them. This chain's CDR3 is CASSFEQGQGYTF. The CDR3 DNA sequence: TGTGCCAGCAGTTTCGAACAGGGCCAGGGCTACACCTTC.

This clone was observed a single time. The V gene is TRBV7-9, the J gene TRBJ1-1, with a weak D call TRBD1 (5 bases). The germline V gene has CDR1 SEHNR and CDR2 FQNEAQ (reference sequence). The CDR3 covers 15 residues. The V end was cut by 2 bases, the J end by 2 bases, with 12 bases between. The CDR3 sequence: CASSLRQNPNTEAFF. In DNA form, the CDR3 reads TGTGCCAGCAGCTTACGACAGAACCCAAACACTGAAGCTTTCTTT.

The chain links TRBV2 to TRBJ1-1, with a tentative D call TRBD1 (6 bases). Germline-derived CDR1 and CDR2 are SNHLY and FYNNEI. The CDR3 spans 12 residues. Trimming took off 9 bases at V and 6 bases at J, with 14 bases between the two ends. For the CDR3, the DNA is TGTGCCAGGACTCAACAGGGCGCTGAAGCTTTCTTT. This encodes CARTQQGAEAFF.

The chain recombines TRBV10-1 with TRBJ2-1; TRBD1 matches at 8 bases. V trimming: 6 bases; J trimming: 3 bases; junction bases outside the gene matches: 1. This CDR3 contains 13 residues. Germline V CDR1 and CDR2: WNHNN, SYGVQD (reference sequence). CDR3: CASSGTGYNEQFF. For the CDR3, the DNA is TGCGCCAGCAGCGGGACAGGCTACAATGAGCAGTTCTTC.

This clone was recorded once. Here the CDR3 reads CAWSVGQVWSNEQFF. The CDR3 DNA follows: TGTGCCTGGAGTGTGGGACAGGTCTGGTCCAATGAGCAGTTCTTC. The genes are TRBV30 and TRBJ2-1; 8 bases fit TRBD1. Germline V gene sequence: CDR1 GTSNPN, CDR2 SVGIG (reference sequence). This CDR3 is built from 15 residues. The J segment lost 6 bases and the V segment lost 0 bases, leaving 7 bases of the junction unmatched. The complete variable domain, with remaining parts taken from reference TRBV30 and TRBJ2-1, reads SQTIHQWPATLVQPVGSPLSLECTVEGTSNPNLYWYRQAAGRGLQLLFYSVGIGQISSEVPQNLSASRPQDRQFILSSKKLLLSDSGFYLCAWSVGQVWSNEQFFGPGTRLTVL.

This clone was recorded only once. This chain links TRBV2 with TRBJ1-5, with 7 nucleotides matching TRBD1. Germline CDR1 is SNHLY and CDR2 is FYNNEI. CDR3 size: 15 residues. J lost 6 bases, V lost 4 bases, and 9 bases had no gene match. CDR3 nucleotide sequence: TGTGCCAGCAGTGTACAGGGGACAGTACGTCAGCCCCAGCATTTT. This translates into CASSVQGTVRQPQHF.

The chain is built from TRBV6-2 or TRBV6-3 and TRBJ2-4, with 9 bases lining up with TRBD2. V trimming: 2 bases; J trimming: 8 bases; junction bases outside the gene matches: 4. This CDR3 is built from 14 residues. CDR1 is MNHEY and CDR2 is SVGEGT in the germline V gene. CDR3 nucleotides: TGTGCCAGCAGTTACGCGGGGGGGCCGTACATTCAGTACTTC. Residues: CASSYAGGPYIQYF.

The chain has TRBV28 and TRBJ1-1, with D unresolved. The CDR3 covers 12 residues. Germline loops: CDR1 MDHEN, CDR2 SYDVKM. The ends were cut back, 2 bases at V and 9 bases at J, with 10 bases in the middle. The CDR3: CASSLPSPKAFF. The CDR3 DNA follows: TGTGCCAGCAGTTTACCCTCCCCTAAAGCTTTCTTT.